One sample yielded the 21 T cell receptor beta chains listed below, sequenced in a study of T-cell memory formation after mild COVID-19. TCRdb re-derived calls from the 5' RACE reads in MiXCR, one entry per CDR3 protein. The data hold roughly 49,000 distinct CDR3 sequences, with 27% observed a single time. Input material: PBMCs or a T cell subset sorted from them (not recorded which). These receptor sequences come from a man younger than 35 who had mild COVID-19 (a few samples of this study predate the infection). Cell type and time point are not known.

CDR3 sequence: CASSPSGGSSHTQYF. In nucleotides, the CDR3 is TGCGCCAGCAGCCCCAGCGGGGGGTCTTCACATACGCAGTATTTT. The chain joins TRBV5-1 to TRBJ2-3; 9 bases line up with TRBD2. Germline CDR1 SGHRS, CDR2 YFSETQ. Germline trimming cut 4 bases from V and 7 bases from J; bases unmatched to any gene: 10. CDR3 length: 15 residues.

In DNA form, the CDR3 reads TGTGCCAGCACTGAGGCGGGGATGAACACTGAAGCTTTCTTT. This codes for CASTEAGMNTEAFF. The chain recombines TRBV7-6 with TRBJ1-1; D gene ambiguous. Trimming removed 7 bases from V and 0 bases from J, with 12 bases in between. This CDR3 spans 14 amino acids. Germline CDR1 is SGHVS and CDR2 is FNYEAQ.

This clonotype was observed at least ten times. The CDR3 DNA reads as TGTGCCAGCAGTTTATCCGGACCAAGCTCCTACAATGAGCAGTTCTTC. This translates into CASSLSGPSSYNEQFF. J is TRBJ2-1 and V is TRBV28; no clear D. V lost 1 base and J lost 0, with 10 bases in between. Germline V gene lookup returns CDR1 MDHEN and CDR2 SYDVKM. This CDR3 region has 16 residues.

The CDR3 is CASSPGTSGGINNEQFF. The CDR3 DNA reads TGCGCCAGCAGCCCAGGGACTAGCGGGGGGATAAACAATGAGCAGTTCTTC. The chain links TRBV5-1 to TRBJ2-1; 15 bases align to TRBD2. The CDR3 has 17 residues. Losses at the gene ends were 4 bases for V and 5 bases for J; bases not matched to a gene: 7. CDR1 and CDR2 (germline): SGHRS, YFSETQ.

This chain uses TRBV25-1 with TRBJ1-6; D might be TRBD1 (6 bases). This CDR3 has 15 amino acids. Trimming shortened V by 5 bases and J by 8 bases, and 16 bases separated the two germline ends. The germline V gene has CDR1 MGHDK and CDR2 SYGVNS. The CDR3, as DNA: TGTGCCAGCAGTACCCACAGGGTGGGTTATTCACCCCTCCACTTT. Translating it yields CASSTHRVGYSPLHF.

This chain links TRBV6-1 with TRBJ2-3, with 15 bases aligning to TRBD2. CDR1 and CDR2 (germline): MNHNS, SASEGT. This CDR3 has 16 residues. V dropped 1 base and J dropped 4; count of bases not matched to a gene: 0. CDR3 sequence reads: CASSEGTSGGADTQYF. CDR3 coding DNA: TGTGCCAGCAGTGAAGGGACTAGCGGGGGGGCAGATACGCAGTATTTT.

This clonotype was detected a few times. The rearrangement links TRBV25-1 to TRBJ1-1; a weak D match, TRBD1 (6 bases). Trimming left V 8 bases short and J 5 bases short, with 18 bases between. Germline V gives CDR1 MGHDK, CDR2 SYGVNS. This CDR3 contains 14 residues. This CDR3 reads CASRTGHQGTEAFF. Here the CDR3 DNA reads TGTGCCAGCCGAACAGGACACCAGGGGACTGAAGCTTTCTTT.

This clonotype was detected ten times or more. The chain recombines TRBV4-2 with TRBJ2-1, with D possibly being TRBD2 (5 bases). The V gene's germline CDR1 is LGHNA and CDR2 YNFKEQ. V was cut by 0 bases and J by 4 bases, with 13 bases left in between. CDR3 size: 16 residues. DNA of the CDR3: TGTGCCAGCAGCCAAGATGGGGAGACGGGGTACAATGAGCAGTTCTTC. Its protein is CASSQDGETGYNEQFF.

The chain carries TRBV5-1 and TRBJ2-3; 7 bases map to TRBD1. V was clipped by 4 bases and J by 3 bases; unmatched bases: 8. The CDR3 has 15 residues. Per the germline V gene, CDR1 is SGHRS and CDR2 is YFSETQ. Here the CDR3 DNA reads TGCGCCAGCAGCCTCGAGGGGGCCGGGACAGATACGCAGTATTTT. This translates into CASSLEGAGTDTQYF. Full variable domain (remainder filled in from reference TRBV5-1 and TRBJ2-3): KAGVTQTPRYLIKTRGQQVTLSCSPISGHRSVSWYQQTPGQGLQFLFEYFSETQRNKGNFPGRFSGRQFSNSRSEMNVSTLELGDSALYLCASSLEGAGTDTQYFGPGTRLTVL.

The gene calls are TRBV4-1 and TRBJ2-1; possibly TRBD1 for D (6 bases). V lost 4 bases and J 9 bases, leaving 16 bases between the germline ends. CDR3 length: 14 amino acids. The germline V gene encodes CDR1 MGHRA and CDR2 YSYEKL. CDR3 in DNA: TGCGCCAGCAGCCCTGTCAACGCAGGGGCTGAGCAGTTCTTC. This encodes CASSPVNAGAEQFF.

The chain carries TRBV29-1 and TRBJ2-6, with D uncertain. The CDR3 has 15 residues. The V end was cut by 0 bases, the J end by 0 bases, with 6 bases between. Germline lookup yields CDR1 SQVTM and CDR2 ANQGSEA. The CDR3 is CSVEDANSGANVLTF. The DNA for the CDR3 is TGCAGCGTTGAAGATGCCAACTCTGGGGCCAACGTCCTGACTTTC.

This clonotype occurred a few times. The V call is TRBV7-8, the J call TRBJ2-3; TRBD2 matches 10 bases. Germline V CDR1 and CDR2: SGHVS, FQNEAQ. The trim removed 5 bases at V and 4 bases at J, leaving 9 bases unmatched. The CDR3 has 16 amino acids. In nucleotides, the CDR3 is TGTGCCAGCAGCCCCGTTTCTAGCGGGGGCTCAGATACGCAGTATTTT. Its protein is CASSPVSSGGSDTQYF.

This clonotype was detected only a few times. The chain employs TRBV6-2 or TRBV6-3 and TRBJ2-5; 7 bases match TRBD2. Per germline, CDR1 MNHEY and CDR2 SVGEGT. V shed 3 bases, J shed 2 bases, and the junction held 12 bases outside the gene matches. CDR3 size: 17 residues. For the CDR3, the DNA is TGTGCCAGCAGTTATCGAGGGGACTACTATGATCAAGAGACCCAGTACTTC. Translated, it gives CASSYRGDYYDQETQYF.

V usage is TRBV7-8 and J usage is TRBJ2-5; 11 nucleotides agree with TRBD2. The germline V gene has CDR1 SGHVS and CDR2 FQNEAQ. V shed 5 bases, J shed 2 bases, and the junction held 1 base outside the gene matches. The CDR3 is made up of 14 amino acids. Here the CDR3 reads CASSGLAGQETQYF. In DNA form, the CDR3 reads TGTGCCAGCAGCGGACTAGCGGGTCAAGAGACCCAGTACTTC.

This clonotype was detected many times. V usage is TRBV7-2 and J usage is TRBJ2-5; TRBD2 is a possible D gene (7 bases). The ends were cut back, 7 bases at V and 4 bases at J, with 19 bases in the middle. This CDR3 has 15 amino acids. Germline V gene data show CDR1 as SGHTA and CDR2 as FQGNSA. The CDR3 here is CASNSVGGPGETQYF. The CDR3 region has the DNA TGTGCCAGCAATTCCGTGGGGGGGCCGGGAGAGACCCAGTACTTC.

This chain links TRBV5-5 with TRBJ2-7, with TRBD1 as a possible D gene (5 bases). V was pared by 0 bases and J by 4 bases, with 14 bases between. This CDR3 is built from 15 residues. Germline V gene sequence: CDR1 SGHKS, CDR2 YYEKEE (reference sequence). The CDR3 sequence is CASSLEAGPGYEQYF. The DNA of the CDR3 is TGTGCCAGCAGCTTGGAGGCAGGCCCAGGGTACGAGCAGTACTTC.

Turning to this clonotype: An end of the junction differs from the germline gene, which may be a read error. The J gene is TRBJ2-2, the V gene TRBV5-5, with a weak D call TRBD1 (6 bases). Per the germline V gene, CDR1 is SGHKS and CDR2 is YYEKEE (reference sequence). This CDR3 region has 16 residues. CDR3 residues: CASSYPSGTNTGELFF. Here the CDR3 DNA reads TGTGCGAGCAGTTACCCTTCCGGGACAAACACCGGGGAGCTGTTTTTT.

The chain is built from TRBV4-1 and TRBJ2-4; TRBD2 might be the D (5 bases). The germline V gene encodes CDR1 MGHRA and CDR2 YSYEKL. V was cut by 1 base and J by 0 bases, with 13 bases left in between. CDR3 length: 17 amino acids. The CDR3 here is CASSQGRSEVAKNIQYF. Written as DNA, the CDR3 is TGCGCCAGCAGCCAAGGGAGGAGCGAGGTAGCCAAAAACATTCAGTACTTC.

This chain connects TRBV7-8 to TRBJ1-2, with 9 bases that match TRBD1. The J segment lost 2 bases and the V segment lost 5 bases, leaving 9 bases of the junction unmatched. CDR3 length equals 16 residues. Germline V CDR1 and CDR2: SGHVS, FQNEAQ. CDR3 sequence: CASSPTRDRANYGYTF. Here the CDR3 DNA reads TGTGCCAGCAGCCCCACAAGGGACAGGGCGAACTATGGCTACACCTTC.

This chain uses TRBV28 with TRBJ2-1; 10 nucleotides match TRBD2. The CDR3 contains 16 residues. Looked up from germline, CDR1 is MDHEN and CDR2 is SYDVKM. The J segment lost 0 bases and the V segment lost 5 bases, leaving 4 bases of the junction unmatched. The CDR3 bases are TGTGCCAGCAGTCCCCTAGCGGGGGACTCCTACAATGAGCAGTTCTTC. Residues: CASSPLAGDSYNEQFF.

This clonotype was detected ten times or more. This rearrangement joins TRBV10-3 to TRBJ1-2; 7 nucleotides match TRBD1. The length of the CDR3 is 16 residues. The V segment lost 0 bases and the J segment 5 bases; nucleotides outside the gene matches: 9. Germline V gene lookup returns CDR1 ENHRY and CDR2 SYGVKD. CDR3 sequence (DNA): TGTGCCATCAGTGAGTCGCCGGCCGCGACAGGGTATGGCTACACCTTC. Encoded protein: CAISESPAATGYGYTF.